Sequencing of this T cell receptor beta chain was carried out in a study of metastatic and nonmetastatic thyroid tumors. General study findings and limits: For both blood and tumor, malignant thyroid tumors reportedly showed significantly higher TCR beta diversity than benign nodules did.

As for this clone: Its antigen is currently unknown.

The CDR3 spans 16 residues. Germline V lookup: CDR1 MNHNS, CDR2 SASEGT. Trimming cost V 0 bases and J 6 bases; bases outside gene matches: 7. Each patient came to thyroid surgery without any prior treatment (of any kind). MiXCR reprocessed the PCR reads for TCRdb. The sample has tens of thousands of clones, roughly 20% seen once. The chain carries TRBV6-1 and TRBJ1-2; 10 bases are a match to TRBD1. This clonotype was sampled from a male donor with papillary thyroid cancer or a benign thyroid nodule (not recorded which). Some clones in this sample may be carry-over from other donors' samples. The sample consisted of blood. CDR3 coding DNA: TGTGCCAGCAGTGAAGCGCTCGGAGACAGGGGGCATGGCTACACCTTC. It encodes CASSEALGDRGHGYTF.